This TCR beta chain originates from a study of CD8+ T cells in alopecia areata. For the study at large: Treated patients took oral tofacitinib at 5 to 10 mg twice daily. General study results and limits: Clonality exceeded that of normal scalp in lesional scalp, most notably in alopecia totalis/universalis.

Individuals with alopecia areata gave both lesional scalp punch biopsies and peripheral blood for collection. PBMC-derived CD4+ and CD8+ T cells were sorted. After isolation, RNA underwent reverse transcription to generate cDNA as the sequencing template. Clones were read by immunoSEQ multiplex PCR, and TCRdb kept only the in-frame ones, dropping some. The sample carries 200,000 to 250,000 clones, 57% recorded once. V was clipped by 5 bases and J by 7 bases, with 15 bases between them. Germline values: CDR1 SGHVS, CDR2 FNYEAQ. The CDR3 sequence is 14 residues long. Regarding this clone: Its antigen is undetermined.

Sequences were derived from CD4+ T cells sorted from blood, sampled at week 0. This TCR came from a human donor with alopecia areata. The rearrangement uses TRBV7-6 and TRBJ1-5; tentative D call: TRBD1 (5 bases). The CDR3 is CASSAGTPGQPQHF. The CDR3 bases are TGTGCCAGCAGCGCCGGGACCCCCGGGCAGCCCCAGCATTTT.